This TCR beta chain was obtained from a study of CD8 T cells in ankylosing spondylitis. Study-wide points: Before this, some motif variants had been reported in reactive arthritis synovial fluid and blood.

TCRdb called the 5' RACE reads again in MiXCR, with one record for every CDR3 protein. There are roughly 46,000 distinct CDR3 sequences in the sample; over 3.5% occur only once, and approximately 4% lies in the top ten. This clonotype was seen many times. As yet, its antigen is unknown. Germline CDR1 SGDLS, CDR2 YYNGEE. The ends were cut back, 2 bases at V and 0 bases at J, with 12 bases in the middle. The length of the CDR3 is 16 residues. V gene TRBV9 combines with J gene TRBJ1-3; D unresolved. Material: blood, either unsorted or a sorted T cell fraction (not recorded which). The source is a female donor with ankylosing spondylitis or in good health (not recorded which). The CDR3 region has the DNA TGTGCCAGCAGCGTTGACCCCCCCGGCTCTGGAAACACCATATATTTT. The encoded protein is CASSVDPPGSGNTIYF.